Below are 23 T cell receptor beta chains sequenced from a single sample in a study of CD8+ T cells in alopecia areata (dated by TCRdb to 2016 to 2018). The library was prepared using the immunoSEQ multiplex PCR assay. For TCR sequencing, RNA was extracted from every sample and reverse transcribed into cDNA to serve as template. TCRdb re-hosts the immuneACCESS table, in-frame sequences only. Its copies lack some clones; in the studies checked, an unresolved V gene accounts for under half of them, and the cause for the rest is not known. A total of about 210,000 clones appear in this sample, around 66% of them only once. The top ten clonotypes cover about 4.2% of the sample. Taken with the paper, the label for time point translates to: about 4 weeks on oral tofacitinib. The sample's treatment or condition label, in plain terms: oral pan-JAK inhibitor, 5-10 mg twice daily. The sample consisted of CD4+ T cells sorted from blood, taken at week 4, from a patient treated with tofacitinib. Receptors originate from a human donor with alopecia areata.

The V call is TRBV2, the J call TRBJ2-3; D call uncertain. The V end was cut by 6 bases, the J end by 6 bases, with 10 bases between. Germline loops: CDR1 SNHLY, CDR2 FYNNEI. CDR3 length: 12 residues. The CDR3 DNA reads TGTGCCAGCAGCGCCTTACCGGATACGCAGTATTTT. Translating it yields CASSALPDTQYF.

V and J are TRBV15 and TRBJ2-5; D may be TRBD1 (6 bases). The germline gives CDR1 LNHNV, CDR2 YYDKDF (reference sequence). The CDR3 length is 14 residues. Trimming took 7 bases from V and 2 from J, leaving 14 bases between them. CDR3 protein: CATNPGGKQETQYF. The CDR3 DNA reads TGTGCCACCAACCCTGGGGGCAAGCAAGAGACCCAGTACTTC.

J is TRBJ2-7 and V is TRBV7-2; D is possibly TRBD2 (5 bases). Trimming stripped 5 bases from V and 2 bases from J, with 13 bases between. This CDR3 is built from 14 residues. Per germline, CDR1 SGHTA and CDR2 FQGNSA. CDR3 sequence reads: CASSPGVATYEQYF. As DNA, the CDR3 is TGTGCCAGCAGCCCCGGGGTAGCCACCTACGAGCAGTACTTC. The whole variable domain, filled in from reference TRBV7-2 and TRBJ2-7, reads GAGVSQSPSNKVTEKGKDVELRCDPISGHTALYWYRQSLGQGLEFLIYFQGNSAPDKSGLPSDRFSAERTGGSVSTLTIQRTQQEDSAVYLCASSPGVATYEQYFGPGTRLTVT.

For the CDR3, the DNA is TGCAGCGTTGCGGGGGGCCCCTCCTACAATGAGCAGTTCTTC. Translation gives CSVAGGPSYNEQFF. This chain uses TRBV29-1 with TRBJ2-1; the D gene is possibly TRBD2 (7 bases). V lost 4 bases, J lost 0 bases, and 10 bases lay in between. The CDR3 totals 14 residues. Germline CDR1 reads SQVTM; CDR2 reads ANQGSEA.

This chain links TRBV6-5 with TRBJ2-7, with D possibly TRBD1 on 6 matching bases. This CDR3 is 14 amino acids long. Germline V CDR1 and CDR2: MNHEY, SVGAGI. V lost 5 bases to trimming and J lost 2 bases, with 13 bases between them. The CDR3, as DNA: TGTGCCAGCAGTGCCGGGACATCGACCTACGAGCAGTACTTC. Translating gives CASSAGTSTYEQYF.

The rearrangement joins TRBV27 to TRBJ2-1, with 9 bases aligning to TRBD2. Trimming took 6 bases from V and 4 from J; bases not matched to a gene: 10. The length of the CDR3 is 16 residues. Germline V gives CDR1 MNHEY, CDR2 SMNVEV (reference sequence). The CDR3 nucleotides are TGTGCCAGCAGACGTGAGCGGGGGGCTCTATACAATGAGCAGTTCTTC. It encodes CASRRERGALYNEQFF.

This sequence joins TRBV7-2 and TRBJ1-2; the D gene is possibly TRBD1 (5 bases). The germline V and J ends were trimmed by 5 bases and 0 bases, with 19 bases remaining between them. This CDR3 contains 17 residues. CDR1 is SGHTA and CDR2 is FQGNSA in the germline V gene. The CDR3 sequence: CASSPHRQSLSNYGYTF. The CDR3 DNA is TGTGCCAGCAGCCCTCATCGACAGTCCCTTTCTAACTATGGCTACACCTTC.

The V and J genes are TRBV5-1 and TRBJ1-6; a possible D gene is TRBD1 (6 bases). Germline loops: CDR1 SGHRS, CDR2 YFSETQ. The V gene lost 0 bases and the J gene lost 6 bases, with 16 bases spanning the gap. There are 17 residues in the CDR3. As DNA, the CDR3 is TGCGCCAGCAGCTTGGTCCCGAGCGGGGGCCGTAATTCACCCCTCCACTTT. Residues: CASSLVPSGGRNSPLHF.

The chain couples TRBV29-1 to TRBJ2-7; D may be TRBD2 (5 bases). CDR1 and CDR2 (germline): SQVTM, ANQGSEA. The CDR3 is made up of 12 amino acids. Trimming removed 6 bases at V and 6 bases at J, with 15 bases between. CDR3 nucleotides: TGCAGCGTGGCCGCTGACGGAGGCGAGCAGTACTTC. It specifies CSVAADGGEQYF.

CDR3 DNA sequence: TGCAGTGCTAGTCGAGCAGATACGCAGTATTTT. Translated: CSASRADTQYF. V and J are TRBV20-1 and TRBJ2-3; D not certain. The V gene's germline CDR1 is DFQATT and CDR2 SNEGSKA (reference sequence). The CDR3 length is 11 residues. Trimming removed 3 bases from V and 4 bases from J, with 5 bases in between.

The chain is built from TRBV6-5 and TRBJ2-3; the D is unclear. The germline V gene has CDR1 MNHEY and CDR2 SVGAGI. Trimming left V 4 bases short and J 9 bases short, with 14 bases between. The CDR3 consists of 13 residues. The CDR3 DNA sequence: TGTGCCAGCAGTTCCTCCACGCTCGGAACGCAGTATTTT. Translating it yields CASSSSTLGTQYF.

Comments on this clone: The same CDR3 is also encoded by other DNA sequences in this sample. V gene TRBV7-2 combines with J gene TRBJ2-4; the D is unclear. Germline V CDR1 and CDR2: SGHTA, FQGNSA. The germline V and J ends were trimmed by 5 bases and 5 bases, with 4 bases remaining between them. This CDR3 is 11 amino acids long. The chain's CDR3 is CASSRENIQYF. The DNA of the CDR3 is TGTGCCAGCAGCCGAGAAAACATTCAGTACTTC.

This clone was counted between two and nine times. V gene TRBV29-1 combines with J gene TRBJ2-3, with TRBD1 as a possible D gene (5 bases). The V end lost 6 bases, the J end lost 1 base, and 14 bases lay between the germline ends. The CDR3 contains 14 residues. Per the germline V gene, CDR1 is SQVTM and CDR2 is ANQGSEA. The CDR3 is CSVLTKGRTDTQYF. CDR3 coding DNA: TGCAGCGTCTTGACCAAGGGGCGCACAGATACGCAGTATTTT.

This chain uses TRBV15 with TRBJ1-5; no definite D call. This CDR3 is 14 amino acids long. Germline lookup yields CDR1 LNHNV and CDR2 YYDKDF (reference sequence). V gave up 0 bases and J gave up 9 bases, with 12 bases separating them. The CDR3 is CATSRDSQGRPQHF. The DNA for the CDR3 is TGTGCCACCAGCAGAGATTCGCAAGGTCGGCCCCAGCATTTT. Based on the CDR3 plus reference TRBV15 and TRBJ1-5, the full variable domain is DAMVIQNPRYQVTQFGKPVTLSCSQTLNHNVMYWYQQKSSQAPKLLFHYYDKDFNNEADTPDNFQSRRPNTSFCFLDIRSPGLGDTAMYLCATSRDSQGRPQHFGDGTRLSIL.

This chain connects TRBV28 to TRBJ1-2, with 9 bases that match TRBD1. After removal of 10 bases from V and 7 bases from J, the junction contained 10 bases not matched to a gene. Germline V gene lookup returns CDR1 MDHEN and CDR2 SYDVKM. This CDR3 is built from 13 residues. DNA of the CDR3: TGTGCCATCCCGGGACAGGGCGTTGGTGGCTACACCTTC. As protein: CAIPGQGVGGYTF.

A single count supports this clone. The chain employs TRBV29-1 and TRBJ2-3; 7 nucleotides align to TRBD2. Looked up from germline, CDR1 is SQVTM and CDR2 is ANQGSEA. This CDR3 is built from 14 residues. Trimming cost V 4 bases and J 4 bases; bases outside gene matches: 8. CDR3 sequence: CSVAVASGPDTQYF. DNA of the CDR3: TGCAGCGTTGCGGTGGCTAGCGGTCCAGATACGCAGTATTTT.

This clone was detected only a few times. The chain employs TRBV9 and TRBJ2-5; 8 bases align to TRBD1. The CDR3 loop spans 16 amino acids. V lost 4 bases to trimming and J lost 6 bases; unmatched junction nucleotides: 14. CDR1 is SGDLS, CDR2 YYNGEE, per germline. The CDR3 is CASSPHTGTGTKTQYF. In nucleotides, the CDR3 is TGTGCCAGCAGCCCTCATACCGGGACAGGCACGAAGACCCAGTACTTC. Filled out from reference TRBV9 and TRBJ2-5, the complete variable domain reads DSGVTQTPKHLITATGQRVTLRCSPRSGDLSVYWYQQSLDQGLQFLIQYYNGEERAKGNILERFSAQQFPDLHSELNLSSLELGDSALYFCASSPHTGTGTKTQYFGPGTRLLVL.

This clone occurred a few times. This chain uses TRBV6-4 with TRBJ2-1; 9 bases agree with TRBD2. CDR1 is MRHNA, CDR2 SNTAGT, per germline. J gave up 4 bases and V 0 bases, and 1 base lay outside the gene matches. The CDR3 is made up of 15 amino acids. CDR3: CASSDSAGGYNEQFF. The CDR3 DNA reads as TGTGCCAGCAGTGACTCGGCGGGGGGGTACAATGAGCAGTTCTTC.

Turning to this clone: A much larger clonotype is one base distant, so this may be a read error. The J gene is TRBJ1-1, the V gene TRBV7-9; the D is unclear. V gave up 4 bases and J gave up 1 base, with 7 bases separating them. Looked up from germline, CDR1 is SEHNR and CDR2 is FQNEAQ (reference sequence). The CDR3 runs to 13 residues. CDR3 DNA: TGTGCCAGCAGCTCACAGTGGAACACTGAAGCTTTCTTT. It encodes CASSSQWNTEAFF.

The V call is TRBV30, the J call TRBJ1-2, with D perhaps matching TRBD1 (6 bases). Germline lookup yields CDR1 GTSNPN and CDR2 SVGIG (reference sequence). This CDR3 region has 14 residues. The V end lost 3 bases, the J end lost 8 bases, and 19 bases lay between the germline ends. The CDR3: CAWRVKAGAVGYTF. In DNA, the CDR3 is TGTGCCTGGAGAGTAAAGGCAGGGGCGGTCGGCTACACCTTC.

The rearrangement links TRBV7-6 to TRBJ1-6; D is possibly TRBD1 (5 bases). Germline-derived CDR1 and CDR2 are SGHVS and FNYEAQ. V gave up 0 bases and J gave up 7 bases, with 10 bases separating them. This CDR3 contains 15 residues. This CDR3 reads CASSLAGTGNSPLHF. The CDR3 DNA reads TGTGCCAGCAGCTTAGCAGGGACGGGAAATTCACCCCTCCACTTT.

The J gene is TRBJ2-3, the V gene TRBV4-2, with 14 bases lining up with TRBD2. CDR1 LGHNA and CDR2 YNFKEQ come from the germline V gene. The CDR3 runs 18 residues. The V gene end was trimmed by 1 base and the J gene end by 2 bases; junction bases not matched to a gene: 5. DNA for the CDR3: TGTGCCAGCAGCCAAGCTGGACTAGCGGGGGGCTTCACAGATACGCAGTATTTT. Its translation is CASSQAGLAGGFTDTQYF.

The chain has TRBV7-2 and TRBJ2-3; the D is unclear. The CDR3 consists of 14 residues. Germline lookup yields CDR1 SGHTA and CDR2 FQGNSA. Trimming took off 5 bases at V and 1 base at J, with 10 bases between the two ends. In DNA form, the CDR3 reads TGTGCCAGCAGCCCCAGTGTCGGCACAGATACGCAGTATTTT. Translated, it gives CASSPSVGTDTQYF.